The 15 T cell receptor beta chains in this list originate from one sample, sequenced in a study of T cells in localized non-small cell lung cancer. Method: immunoSEQ multiplex PCR; TCRdb's copy keeps in-frame clones and lacks some. The table shows fewer than 3,000 clones, with more than 25% occurring only once. This material consisted of lung tumor tissue, taken before any cancer treatment. The receptors derive from a man between 40 and 70 years old with stage II squamous cell lung carcinoma.

The chain links TRBV29-1 to TRBJ1-1; D uncertain. CDR3 length: 12 residues. Germline V gene data show CDR1 as SQVTM and CDR2 as ANQGSEA. V was cut by 4 bases and J by 5 bases, with 11 bases left in between. CDR3 coding DNA: TGCAGCGTTGGGGAGGTCGGAACTGAAGCTTTCTTT. Translating gives CSVGEVGTEAFF. The whole variable domain, remainder taken from reference TRBV29-1 and TRBJ1-1, is SAVISQKPSRDICQRGTSLTIQCQVDSQVTMMFWYRQQPGQSLTLIATANQGSEATYESGFVIDKFPISRPNLTFSTLTVSNMSPEDSSIYLCSVGEVGTEAFFGQGTRLTVV.

The chain joins TRBV19 to TRBJ1-5; D not certain. Trimming removed 3 bases at V and 4 bases at J, with 10 bases between. Germline CDR1 and CDR2: LNHDA and SQIVND (reference sequence). This CDR3 spans 14 amino acids. CDR3 nucleotide sequence: TGTGCCAGTAGTATGGAGGGCGGAAATCAGCCCCAGCATTTT. Encoded protein: CASSMEGGNQPQHF.

This clone has more than one count but fewer than ten. The V gene is TRBV1, the J gene TRBJ1-2; the table's D call, TRBD1, was not checked against the DNA. TRBV1 is deemed a pseudogene. This CDR3 comprises 19 residues. CDR3 in amino acids: CASSQDHSGRTGYFSGYTF. CDR3 bases: TGCGCCAGCAGCCAAGATCATTCAGGGAGGACAGGGTATTTTTCGGGCTACACCTTC.

The rearrangement links TRBV18 to TRBJ2-5; weak D call: TRBD1 (5 bases). Germline loops: CDR1 KGHSH, CDR2 LQKENI. CDR3 size: 14 residues. V was pared by 3 bases and J by 5 bases, with 13 bases between. The CDR3 coding sequence is TGTGCCAGCTCACCCCAGGGAACGTCGGAGACCCAGTACTTC. The encoded protein is CASSPQGTSETQYF.

This clone is medium-sized (0.01 to 0.1%) by share. The chain combines TRBV6-8 with TRBJ1-5, with 8 bases aligning to TRBD1. V dropped 5 bases and J dropped 2; count of bases not matched to a gene: 8. Germline V gene sequence: CDR1 MNHGY, CDR2 SAAAGT. This CDR3 region has 16 residues. This CDR3 reads CASSKDRALGNQPQHF. The CDR3 coding sequence is TGTGCCAGCAGTAAGGACAGGGCCCTTGGCAATCAGCCCCAGCATTTT.

This clone was observed a handful of times. The V call is TRBV1, the J call TRBJ2-7; TRBD2, the table's D call, lacks a check against the DNA. TRBV1 is given as a pseudogene. The CDR3 covers 15 residues. CDR3 sequence (DNA): TGCGCCAGCAGCCAAGTTAGCGGGGGACTCTACGAGCAGTACTTC. Amino acids: CASSQVSGGLYEQYF.

By sample share, this clone is medium-sized. The genes are TRBV1 and TRBJ1-2. TRBV1 is termed a pseudogene. This CDR3 is 18 amino acids long. CDR3 amino acids: CASSQDIQTGSANYGYTF. CDR3 DNA sequence: TGCGCCAGCAGCCAAGATATTCAGACCGGGTCGGCTAACTATGGCTACACCTTC.

This clone was observed a few times. The V and J genes are TRBV19 and TRBJ1-1; D possibly corresponds to TRBD1 (6 bases). The CDR3 has 15 amino acids. The ends were cut back, 5 bases at V and 4 bases at J, with 17 bases in the middle. Germline CDR1 LNHDA, CDR2 SQIVND (reference sequence). CDR3 protein: CASSLNRARVTEAFF. The CDR3 region has the DNA TGTGCCAGTAGTCTAAACAGGGCCCGTGTCACTGAAGCTTTCTTT.

The rearrangement joins TRBV30 to TRBJ2-5; D remains unclear. The germline V gene has CDR1 GTSNPN and CDR2 SVGIG (reference sequence). The CDR3 is 11 amino acids. Trimming took 3 bases from V and 1 from J, leaving 3 bases between them. DNA for the CDR3: TGTGCCTGGAGCTTCCAAGAGACCCAGTACTTC. The encoded protein is CAWSFQETQYF.

This rearrangement joins TRBV6-7 to TRBJ2-3; D is uncertain. TRBV6-7 is designated an ORF whose function remains uncertain. The CDR3 covers 11 residues. V was trimmed by 9 bases and J by 3 bases, leaving 7 bases between them. The CDR3 here is CASYQTDTQYF. The CDR3 DNA reads as TGTGCCAGTTACCAAACAGATACGCAGTATTTT.

The rearrangement joins TRBV18 to TRBJ2-1; 9 bases fit TRBD1. V was clipped by 3 bases and J by 5 bases; unmatched bases: 14. CDR3 length equals 18 residues. Germline CDR1 is KGHSH and CDR2 is LQKENI. CDR3 nucleotide sequence: TGTGCCAGCTCACCGCAGATCTCGACCGGGACAGGGAACAATGAGCAGTTCTTC. Translated: CASSPQISTGTGNNEQFF.

V and J are TRBV14 and TRBJ2-1, with D possibly being TRBD1 (6 bases). Germline lookup yields CDR1 SGHDN and CDR2 FVKESK. Trimming removed 4 bases at V and 6 bases at J, with 10 bases between. The CDR3 loop spans 13 amino acids. The CDR3 sequence: CASSPGTSNEQFF. In DNA, the CDR3 is TGTGCCAGCAGCCCCGGGACAAGCAATGAGCAGTTCTTC.

This clone was observed a single time. The chain is built from TRBV5-1 and TRBJ2-3; 15 bases map to TRBD2. This CDR3 comprises 16 residues. Per the germline V gene, CDR1 is SGHRS and CDR2 is YFSETQ. The junction had 4 bases not matched to a gene; V was cut back by 4 bases and J by 4 bases. CDR3 amino acids: CASSTGLAGGPDTQYF. CDR3 nucleotides: TGCGCCAGCAGCACCGGACTAGCGGGAGGGCCAGATACGCAGTATTTT.

The chain recombines TRBV10-2 with TRBJ1-6; D may be TRBD1 (6 bases). The CDR3 covers 14 residues. V lost 6 bases, J lost 4 bases, and 10 bases lay in between. Germline values: CDR1 WSHSY, CDR2 SAAADI. This chain's CDR3 is CASSPTGYNSPLHF. DNA of the CDR3: TGCGCCAGCAGCCCAACAGGGTATAATTCACCCCTCCACTTT.

The chain employs TRBV18 and TRBJ2-5; no clear D gene. Per germline, CDR1 KGHSH and CDR2 LQKENI. The V and J ends lost 3 bases and 3 bases respectively, with 11 bases between them. The CDR3 length is 14 residues. The CDR3 DNA reads TGTGCCAGCTCACCGCCCCACGGAGAAGAGACCCAGTACTTC. Amino acids: CASSPPHGEETQYF.